Reported below is one T cell receptor beta chain. The sample originates from a study of technical replicates of blood from several donors. Here immunoSEQ multiplex PCR was the method, and the copy in TCRdb shows in-frame clones only, minus some. This repertoire shows 75,000 to 80,000 clones, 85% to 95% found once; its top ten account for about 0.35%. The V and J ends lost 0 bases and 6 bases, in that order; junction bases with no gene match: 14. CDR1 LNHDA and CDR2 SQIVND come from the germline V gene (reference sequence). The CDR3 is 18 amino acids. This chain uses TRBV19 with TRBJ1-1; 9 bases match TRBD1. The sequenced material came from T cells isolated from PBMCs. This sequence was found in a human donor in good health. This CDR3 reads CASSIDLTGGLGAAEAFF. In nucleotides, the CDR3 is TGTGCCAGTAGTATAGATCTGACAGGGGGTTTAGGTGCCGCTGAAGCTTTCTTT.